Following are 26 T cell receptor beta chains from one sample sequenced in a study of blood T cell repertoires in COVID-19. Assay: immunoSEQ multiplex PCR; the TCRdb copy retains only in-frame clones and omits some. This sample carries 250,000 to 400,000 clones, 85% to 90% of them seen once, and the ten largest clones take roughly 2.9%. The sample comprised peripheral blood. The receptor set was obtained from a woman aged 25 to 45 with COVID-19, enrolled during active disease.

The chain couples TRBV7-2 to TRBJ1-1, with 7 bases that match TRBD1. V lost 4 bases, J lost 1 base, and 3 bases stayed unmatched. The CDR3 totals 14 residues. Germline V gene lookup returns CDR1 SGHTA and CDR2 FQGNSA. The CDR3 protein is CASSSYRGNTEAFF. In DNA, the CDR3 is TGTGCCAGCAGCTCATACAGGGGGAACACTGAAGCTTTCTTT.

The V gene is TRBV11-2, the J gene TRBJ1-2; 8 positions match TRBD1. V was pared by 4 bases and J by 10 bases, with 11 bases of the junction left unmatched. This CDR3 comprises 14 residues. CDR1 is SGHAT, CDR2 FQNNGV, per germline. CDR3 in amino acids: CASSSPTGGMIYTF. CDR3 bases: TGTGCCAGCAGCTCTCCCACAGGGGGGATGATCTACACCTTC.

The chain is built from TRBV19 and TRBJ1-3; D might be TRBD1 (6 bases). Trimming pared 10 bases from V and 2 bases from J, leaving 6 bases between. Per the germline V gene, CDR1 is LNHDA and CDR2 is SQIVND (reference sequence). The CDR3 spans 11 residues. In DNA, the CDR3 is TGTGCCACAGGGGCTGGAAACACCATATATTTT. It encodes CATGAGNTIYF.

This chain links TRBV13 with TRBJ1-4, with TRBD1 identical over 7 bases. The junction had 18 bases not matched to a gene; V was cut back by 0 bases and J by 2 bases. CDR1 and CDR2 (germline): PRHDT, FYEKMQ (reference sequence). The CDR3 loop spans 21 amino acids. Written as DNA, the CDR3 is TGTGCCAGCAGCTTAGGCGACCGTTTGGCAGGGGGAAAAGGTACTAATGAAAAACTGTTTTTT. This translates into CASSLGDRLAGGKGTNEKLFF.

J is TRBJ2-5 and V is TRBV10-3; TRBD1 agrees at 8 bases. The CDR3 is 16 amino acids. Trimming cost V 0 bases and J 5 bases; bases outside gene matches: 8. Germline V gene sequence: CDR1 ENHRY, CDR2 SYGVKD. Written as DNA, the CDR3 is TGTGCCATCAGTGAGTCATTAGTCTCAGGGGGCGAGACCCAGTACTTC. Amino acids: CAISESLVSGGETQYF.

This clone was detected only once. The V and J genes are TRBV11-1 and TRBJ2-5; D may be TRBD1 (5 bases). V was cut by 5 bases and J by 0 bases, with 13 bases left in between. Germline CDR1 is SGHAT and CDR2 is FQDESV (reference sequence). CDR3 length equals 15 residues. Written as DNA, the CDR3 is TGTGCCAGCAGCCTAGGCAGGGTTAACCAAGAGACCCAGTACTTC. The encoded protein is CASSLGRVNQETQYF. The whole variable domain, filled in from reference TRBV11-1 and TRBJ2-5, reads EAEVAQSPRYKITEKSQAVAFWCDPISGHATLYWYRQILGQGPELLVQFQDESVVDDSQLPKDRFSAERLKGVDSTLKIQPAELGDSAMYLCASSLGRVNQETQYFGPGTRLLVL.

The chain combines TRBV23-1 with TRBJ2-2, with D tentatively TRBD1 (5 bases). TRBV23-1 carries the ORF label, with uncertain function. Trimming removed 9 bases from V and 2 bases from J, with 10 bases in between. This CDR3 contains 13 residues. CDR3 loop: CARGQGNTGELFF. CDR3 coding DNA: TGCGCCAGAGGTCAGGGAAACACCGGGGAGCTGTTTTTT.

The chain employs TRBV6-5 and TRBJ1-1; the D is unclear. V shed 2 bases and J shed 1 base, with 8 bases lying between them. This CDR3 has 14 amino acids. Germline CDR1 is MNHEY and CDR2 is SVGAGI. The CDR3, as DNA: TGTGCCAGCAGTTACCTCCGCGGGAACACTGAAGCTTTCTTT. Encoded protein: CASSYLRGNTEAFF.

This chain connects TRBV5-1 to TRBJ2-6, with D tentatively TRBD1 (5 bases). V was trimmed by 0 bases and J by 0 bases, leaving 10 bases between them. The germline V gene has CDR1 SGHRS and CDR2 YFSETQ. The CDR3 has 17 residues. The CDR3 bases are TGCGCCAGCAGCTTGGAGGCAGGGCCCTCTGGGGCCAACGTCCTGACTTTC. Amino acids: CASSLEAGPSGANVLTF.

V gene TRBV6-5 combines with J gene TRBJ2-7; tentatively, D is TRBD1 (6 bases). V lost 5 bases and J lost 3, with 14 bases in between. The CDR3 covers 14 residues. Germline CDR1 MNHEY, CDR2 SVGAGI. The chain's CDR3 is CASSTGHNNYEQYF. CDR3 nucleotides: TGTGCCAGCAGTACGGGACATAACAACTACGAGCAGTACTTC.

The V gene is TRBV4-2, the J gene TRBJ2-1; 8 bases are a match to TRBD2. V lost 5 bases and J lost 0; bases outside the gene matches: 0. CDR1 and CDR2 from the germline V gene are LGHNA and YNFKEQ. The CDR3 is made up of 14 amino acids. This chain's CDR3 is CASSGTSSYNEQFF. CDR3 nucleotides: TGTGCCAGCAGCGGGACTAGCTCCTACAATGAGCAGTTCTTC.

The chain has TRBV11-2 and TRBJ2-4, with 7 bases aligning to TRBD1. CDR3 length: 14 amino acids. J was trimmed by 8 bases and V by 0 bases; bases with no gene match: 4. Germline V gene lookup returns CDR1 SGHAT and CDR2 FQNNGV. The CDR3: CASSLERGLDIQYF. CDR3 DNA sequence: TGTGCCAGCAGCTTAGAAAGGGGGCTGGACATTCAGTACTTC.

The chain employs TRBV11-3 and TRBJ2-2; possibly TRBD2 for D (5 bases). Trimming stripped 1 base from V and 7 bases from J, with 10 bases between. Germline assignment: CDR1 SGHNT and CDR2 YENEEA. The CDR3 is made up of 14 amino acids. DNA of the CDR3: TGTGCCAGCAGCTTAGTACGGGGAAACGGGGAGCTGTTTTTT. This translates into CASSLVRGNGELFF.

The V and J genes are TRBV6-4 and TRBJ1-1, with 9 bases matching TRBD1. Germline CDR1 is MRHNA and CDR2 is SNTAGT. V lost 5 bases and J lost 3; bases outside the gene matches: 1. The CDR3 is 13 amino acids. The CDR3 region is CASSRTGDTEAFF. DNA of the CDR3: TGTGCCAGCAGTAGGACAGGGGACACTGAAGCTTTCTTT.

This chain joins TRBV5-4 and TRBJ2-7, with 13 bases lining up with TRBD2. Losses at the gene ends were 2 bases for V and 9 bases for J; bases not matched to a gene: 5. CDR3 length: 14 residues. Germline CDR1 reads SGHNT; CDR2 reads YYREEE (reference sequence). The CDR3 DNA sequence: TGTGCCAGCAGCTTCGGGACTAGCGGGACCGGGCAGTACTTC. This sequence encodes CASSFGTSGTGQYF.

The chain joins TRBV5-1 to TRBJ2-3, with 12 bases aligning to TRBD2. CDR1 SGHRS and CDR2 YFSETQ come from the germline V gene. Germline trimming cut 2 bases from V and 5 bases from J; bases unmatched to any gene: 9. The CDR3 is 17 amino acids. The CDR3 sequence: CASSFVGTSGPGDTQYF. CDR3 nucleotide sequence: TGCGCCAGCAGCTTCGTCGGGACTAGCGGGCCTGGAGATACGCAGTATTTT.

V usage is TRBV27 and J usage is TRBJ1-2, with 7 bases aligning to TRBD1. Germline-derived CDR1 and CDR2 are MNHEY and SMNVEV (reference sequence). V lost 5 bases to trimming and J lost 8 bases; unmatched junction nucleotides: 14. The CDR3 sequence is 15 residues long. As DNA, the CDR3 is TGTGCCAGCAGTGACAGGGCCGGGGGTTCGGAAGGCTACACCTTC. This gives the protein CASSDRAGGSEGYTF.

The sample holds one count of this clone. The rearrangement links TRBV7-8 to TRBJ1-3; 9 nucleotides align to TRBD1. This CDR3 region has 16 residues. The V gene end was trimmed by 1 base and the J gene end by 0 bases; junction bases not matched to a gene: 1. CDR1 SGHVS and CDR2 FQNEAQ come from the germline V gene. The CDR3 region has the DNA TGTGCCAGCAGCTTAGGGGGACAGGGCTCTGGAAACACCATATATTTT. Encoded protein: CASSLGGQGSGNTIYF.

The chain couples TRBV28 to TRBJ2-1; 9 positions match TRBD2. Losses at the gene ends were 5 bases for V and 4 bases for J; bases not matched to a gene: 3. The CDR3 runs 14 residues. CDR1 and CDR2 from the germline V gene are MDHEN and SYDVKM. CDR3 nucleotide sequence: TGTGCCAGCAGTCGGACTAGCGCGTACAATGAGCAGTTCTTC. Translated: CASSRTSAYNEQFF.

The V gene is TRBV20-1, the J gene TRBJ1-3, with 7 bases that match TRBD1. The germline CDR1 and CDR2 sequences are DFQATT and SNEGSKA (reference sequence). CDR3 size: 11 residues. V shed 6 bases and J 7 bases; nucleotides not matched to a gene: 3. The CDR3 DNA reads TGCAGTGCGGGGACAGACAACACCATATATTTT. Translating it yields CSAGTDNTIYF.

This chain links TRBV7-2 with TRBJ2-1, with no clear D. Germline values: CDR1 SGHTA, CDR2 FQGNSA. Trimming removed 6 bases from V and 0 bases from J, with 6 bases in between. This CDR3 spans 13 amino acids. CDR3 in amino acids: CASSPSSYNEQFF. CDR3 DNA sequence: TGTGCCAGCAGTCCGAGCTCCTACAATGAGCAGTTCTTC.

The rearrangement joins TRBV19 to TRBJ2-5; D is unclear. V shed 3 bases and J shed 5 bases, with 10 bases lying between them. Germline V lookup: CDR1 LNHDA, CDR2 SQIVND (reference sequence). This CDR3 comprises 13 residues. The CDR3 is CASSIDRRETQYF. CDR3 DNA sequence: TGTGCCAGTAGTATCGACCGGCGGGAGACCCAGTACTTC.

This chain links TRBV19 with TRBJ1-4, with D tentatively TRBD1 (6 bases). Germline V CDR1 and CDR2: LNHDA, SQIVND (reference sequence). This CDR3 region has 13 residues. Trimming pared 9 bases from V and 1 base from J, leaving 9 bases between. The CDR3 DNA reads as TGTGCCAGCTCACAGGGAACTAATGAAAAACTGTTTTTT. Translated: CASSQGTNEKLFF. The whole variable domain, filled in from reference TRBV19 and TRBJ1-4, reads DGGITQSPKYLFRKEGQNVTLSCEQNLNHDAMYWYRQDPGQGLRLIYYSQIVNDFQKGDIAEGYSVSREKKESFPLTVTSAQKNPTAFYLCASSQGTNEKLFFGSGTQLSVL.

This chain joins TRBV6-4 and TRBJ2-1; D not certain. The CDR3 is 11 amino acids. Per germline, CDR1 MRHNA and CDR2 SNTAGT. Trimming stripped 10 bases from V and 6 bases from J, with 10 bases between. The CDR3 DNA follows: TGTGCCACCTACCCCTCCAATGAGCAGTTCTTC. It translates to CATYPSNEQFF.

CDR3 sequence (DNA): TGTGCCTGGAGGGTAACCGGGACTAGTTACTCCGGGGAGCTGTTTTTT. It encodes CAWRVTGTSYSGELFF. The rearrangement links TRBV30 to TRBJ2-2, with TRBD2 matching over 8 bases. CDR1 and CDR2 (germline): GTSNPN, SVGIG (reference sequence). The CDR3 has 16 amino acids. V lost 3 bases and J lost 6; bases outside the gene matches: 12.

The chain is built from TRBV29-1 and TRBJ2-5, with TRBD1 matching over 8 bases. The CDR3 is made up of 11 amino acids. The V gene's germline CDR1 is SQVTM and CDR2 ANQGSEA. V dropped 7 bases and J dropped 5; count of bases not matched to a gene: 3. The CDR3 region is CSAHRGETQYF. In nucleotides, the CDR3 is TGCAGCGCGCACAGGGGGGAGACCCAGTACTTC.